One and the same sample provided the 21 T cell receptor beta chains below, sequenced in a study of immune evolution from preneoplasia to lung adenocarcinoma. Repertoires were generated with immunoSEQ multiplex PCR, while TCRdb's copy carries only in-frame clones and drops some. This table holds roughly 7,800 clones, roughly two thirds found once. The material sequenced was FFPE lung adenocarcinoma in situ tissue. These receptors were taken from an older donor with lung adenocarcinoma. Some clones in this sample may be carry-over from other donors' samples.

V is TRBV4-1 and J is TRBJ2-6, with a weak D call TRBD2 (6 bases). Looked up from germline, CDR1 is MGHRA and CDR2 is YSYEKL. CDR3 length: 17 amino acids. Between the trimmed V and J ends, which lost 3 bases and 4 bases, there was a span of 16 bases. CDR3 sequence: CASSHHGAGSGANVLTF. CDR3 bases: TGCGCCAGCAGCCACCACGGTGCGGGGTCCGGGGCCAACGTCCTGACTTTC.

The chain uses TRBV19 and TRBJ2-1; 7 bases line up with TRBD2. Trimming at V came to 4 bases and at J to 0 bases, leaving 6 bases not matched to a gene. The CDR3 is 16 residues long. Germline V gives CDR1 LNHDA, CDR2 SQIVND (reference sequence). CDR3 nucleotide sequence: TGTGCCAGTAGTACCGGGCGCGGGAGCTCCTACAATGAGCAGTTCTTC. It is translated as CASSTGRGSSYNEQFF. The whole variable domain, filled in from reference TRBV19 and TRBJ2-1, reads DGGITQSPKYLFRKEGQNVTLSCEQNLNHDAMYWYRQDPGQGLRLIYYSQIVNDFQKGDIAEGYSVSREKKESFPLTVTSAQKNPTAFYLCASSTGRGSSYNEQFFGPGTRLTVL.

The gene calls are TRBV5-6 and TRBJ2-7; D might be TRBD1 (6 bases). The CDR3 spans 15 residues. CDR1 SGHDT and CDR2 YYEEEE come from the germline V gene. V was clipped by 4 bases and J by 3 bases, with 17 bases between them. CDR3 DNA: TGTGCCAGCAGCAGGGGCAGGGGTTTGTTCTACGAGCAGTACTTC. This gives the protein CASSRGRGLFYEQYF.

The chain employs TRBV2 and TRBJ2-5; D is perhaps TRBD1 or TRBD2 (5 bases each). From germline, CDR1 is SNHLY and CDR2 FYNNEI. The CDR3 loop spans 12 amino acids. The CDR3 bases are TGTGCAATTGAGGGCCCTCTTAAGGGGCAGTACTTC. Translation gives CAIEGPLKGQYF.

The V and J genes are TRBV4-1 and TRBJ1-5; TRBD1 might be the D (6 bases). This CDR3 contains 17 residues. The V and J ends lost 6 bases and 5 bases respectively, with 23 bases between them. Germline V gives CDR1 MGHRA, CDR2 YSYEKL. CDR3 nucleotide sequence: TGCGCCAGCAGACCGGTCCTAAGAAGGGGGATTCATCAGCCCCAGCATTTT. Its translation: CASRPVLRRGIHQPQHF.

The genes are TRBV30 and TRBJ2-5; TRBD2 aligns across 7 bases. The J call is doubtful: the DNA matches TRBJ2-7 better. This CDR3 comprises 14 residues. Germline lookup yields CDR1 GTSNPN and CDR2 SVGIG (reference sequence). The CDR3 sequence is CAWSPGGGTYEQYF. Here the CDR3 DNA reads TGTGCCTGGAGTCCCGGGGGAGGGACCTACGAGCAGTACTTC.

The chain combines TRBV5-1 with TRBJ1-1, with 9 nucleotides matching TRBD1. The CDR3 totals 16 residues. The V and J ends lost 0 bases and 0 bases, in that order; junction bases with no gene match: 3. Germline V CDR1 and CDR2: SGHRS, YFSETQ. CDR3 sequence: CASSLGGTGMNTEAFF. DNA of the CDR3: TGCGCCAGCAGCTTGGGGGGGACAGGGATGAACACTGAAGCTTTCTTT.

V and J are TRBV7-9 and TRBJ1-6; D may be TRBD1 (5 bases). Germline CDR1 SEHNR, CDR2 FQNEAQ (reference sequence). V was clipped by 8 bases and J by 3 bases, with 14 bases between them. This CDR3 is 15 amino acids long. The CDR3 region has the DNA TGTGCCAGCGGGGAGACAGAACTCTATAATTCACCCCTCCACTTT. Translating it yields CASGETELYNSPLHF.

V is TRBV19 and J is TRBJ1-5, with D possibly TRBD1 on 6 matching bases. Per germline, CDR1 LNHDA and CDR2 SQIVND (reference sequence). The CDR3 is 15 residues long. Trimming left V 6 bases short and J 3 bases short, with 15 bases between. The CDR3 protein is CASRSRGGSNQPQHF. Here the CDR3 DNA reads TGTGCCAGTAGGTCCAGGGGTGGGTCCAATCAGCCCCAGCATTTT.

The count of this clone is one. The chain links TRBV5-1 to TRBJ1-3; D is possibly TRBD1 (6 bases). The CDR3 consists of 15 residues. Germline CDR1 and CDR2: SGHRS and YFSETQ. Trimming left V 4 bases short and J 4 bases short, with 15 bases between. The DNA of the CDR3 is TGCGCCAGCAGCATAGGACAGCCGGCAGGAAACACCATATATTTT. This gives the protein CASSIGQPAGNTIYF. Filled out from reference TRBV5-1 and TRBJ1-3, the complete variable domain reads KAGVTQTPRYLIKTRGQQVTLSCSPISGHRSVSWYQQTPGQGLQFLFEYFSETQRNKGNFPGRFSGRQFSNSRSEMNVSTLELGDSALYLCASSIGQPAGNTIYFGEGSWLTVV.

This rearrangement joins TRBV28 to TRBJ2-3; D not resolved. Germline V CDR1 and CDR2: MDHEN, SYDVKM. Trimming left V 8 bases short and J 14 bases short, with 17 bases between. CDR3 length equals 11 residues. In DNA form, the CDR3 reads TGTGCCAGCTCCCGAGGTTCCTTCGCGTATTTT. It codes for CASSRGSFAYF.

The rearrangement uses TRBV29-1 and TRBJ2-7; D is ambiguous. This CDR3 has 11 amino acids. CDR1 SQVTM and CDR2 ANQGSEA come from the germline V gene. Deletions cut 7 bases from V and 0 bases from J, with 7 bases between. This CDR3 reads CSGRNSYEQYF. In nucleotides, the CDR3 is TGCAGCGGCAGGAACTCCTACGAGCAGTACTTC.

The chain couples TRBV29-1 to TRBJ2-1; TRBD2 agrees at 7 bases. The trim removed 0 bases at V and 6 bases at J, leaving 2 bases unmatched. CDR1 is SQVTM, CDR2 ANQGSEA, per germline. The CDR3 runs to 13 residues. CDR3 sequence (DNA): TGCAGCGTTGAAGATGGGGGGGGCAATGAGCAGTTCTTC. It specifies CSVEDGGGNEQFF.

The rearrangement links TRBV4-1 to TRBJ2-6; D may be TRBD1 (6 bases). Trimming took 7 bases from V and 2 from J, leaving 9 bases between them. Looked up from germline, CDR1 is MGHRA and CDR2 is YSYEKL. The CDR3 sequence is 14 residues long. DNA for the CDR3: TGCGCCAGCACCAGGGGCCCTGGGGCCAACGTCCTGACTTTC. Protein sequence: CASTRGPGANVLTF.

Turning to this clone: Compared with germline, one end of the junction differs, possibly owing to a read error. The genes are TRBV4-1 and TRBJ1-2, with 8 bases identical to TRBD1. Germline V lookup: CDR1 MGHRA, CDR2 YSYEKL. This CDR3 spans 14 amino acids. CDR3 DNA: TGCGCCAGCAGTCAAGCAGGGGGCGGGTTTGGCTACACCTTC. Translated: CASSQAGGGFGYTF.

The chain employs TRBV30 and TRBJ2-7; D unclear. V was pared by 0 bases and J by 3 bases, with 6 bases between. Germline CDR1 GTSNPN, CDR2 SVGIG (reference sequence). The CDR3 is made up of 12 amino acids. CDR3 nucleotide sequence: TGTGCCTGGAGTGTAGGGAACTACGAGCAGTACTTC. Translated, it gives CAWSVGNYEQYF.

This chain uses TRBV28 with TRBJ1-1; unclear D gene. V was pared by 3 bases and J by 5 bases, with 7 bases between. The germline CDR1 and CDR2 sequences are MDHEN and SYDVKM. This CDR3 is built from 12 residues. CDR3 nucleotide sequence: TGTGCCAGCAGTTTGTTCGGTACTGAAGCTTTCTTT. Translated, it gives CASSLFGTEAFF.

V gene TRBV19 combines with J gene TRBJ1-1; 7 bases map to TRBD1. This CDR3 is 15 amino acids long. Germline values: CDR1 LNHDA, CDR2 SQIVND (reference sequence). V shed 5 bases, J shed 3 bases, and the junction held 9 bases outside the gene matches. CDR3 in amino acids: CASSARTGTDTEAFF. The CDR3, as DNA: TGTGCCAGTAGTGCCCGGACAGGAACCGACACTGAAGCTTTCTTT.

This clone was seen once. The CDR3 region is CASSHRERNEKLFF. CDR3 nucleotide sequence: TGTGCCAGCAGTCACAGGGAACGTAATGAAAAACTGTTTTTT. V gene TRBV28 combines with J gene TRBJ1-4, with D perhaps matching TRBD1 (6 bases). CDR1 and CDR2 (germline): MDHEN, SYDVKM. This CDR3 has 14 residues. Trimming removed 5 bases at V and 4 bases at J, with 11 bases between.

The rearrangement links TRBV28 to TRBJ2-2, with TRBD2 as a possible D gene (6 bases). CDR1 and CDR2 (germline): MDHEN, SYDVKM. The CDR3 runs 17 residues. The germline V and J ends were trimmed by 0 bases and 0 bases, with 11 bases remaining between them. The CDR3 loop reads CASSLWGGRSNTGELFF. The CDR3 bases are TGTGCCAGCAGTTTATGGGGGGGACGGTCGAACACCGGGGAGCTGTTTTTT.

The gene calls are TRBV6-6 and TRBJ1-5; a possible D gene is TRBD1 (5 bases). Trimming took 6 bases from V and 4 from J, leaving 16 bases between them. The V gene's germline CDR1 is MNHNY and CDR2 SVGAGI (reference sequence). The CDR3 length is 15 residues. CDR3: CASSKGPGWNQPQHF. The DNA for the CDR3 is TGTGCCAGCAGCAAGGGGCCTGGGTGGAATCAGCCCCAGCATTTT.